A single sample gave rise to the 3 T cell receptor beta chains below, sequenced in a study of Ad26.COV2.S vaccination and SARS-CoV-2 variants. The treatment is: some 20 received Ad26.COV2.S at low or high dose, single or two shots; about 5 received placebo; per-sample allocation not given. Samples were taken on day 63 after the first vaccine or placebo injection. Generated by immunoSEQ multiplex PCR, the TCRdb table keeps only in-frame clones and is missing some. The table lists about 680,000 clones, more than 80% of them singletons. This specimen consisted of peripheral blood, obtained in a trial of Ad26.COV2.S vaccine versus placebo. These receptors were obtained from a person aged 18-65 years who received the Ad26.COV2.S COVID-19 vaccine or a placebo.

This rearrangement joins TRBV19 to TRBJ2-7; 12 bases map to TRBD2. V was clipped by 3 bases and J by 3 bases; unmatched bases: 6. Per the germline V gene, CDR1 is LNHDA and CDR2 is SQIVND (reference sequence). The CDR3 is 16 residues long. CDR3 nucleotides: TGTGCCAGTAGTATGAGACTAGCGGGGGCACTCTACGAGCAGTACTTC. Amino acids: CASSMRLAGALYEQYF.

The rearrangement uses TRBV6-5 and TRBJ2-3; D possibly corresponds to TRBD2 (6 bases). Trimming pared 7 bases from V and 4 bases from J, leaving 12 bases between. CDR3 length equals 13 residues. Germline V CDR1 and CDR2: MNHEY, SVGAGI. CDR3 sequence reads: CASTRRGADTQYF. CDR3 DNA: TGTGCCAGCACACGGCGGGGAGCAGATACGCAGTATTTT.

The V and J genes are TRBV5-5 and TRBJ1-6; D gene uncertain. This CDR3 spans 15 amino acids. The V and J ends lost 4 bases and 2 bases respectively, with 10 bases between them. Germline CDR1 reads SGHKS; CDR2 reads YYEKEE (reference sequence). CDR3 in DNA: TGTGCCAGCAGCCCACCCGGGACCTATAATTCACCCCTCCACTTT. Amino acids: CASSPPGTYNSPLHF.